The 13 T cell receptor beta chains below come from one sample, sequenced in a study of blood T cell repertoires in COVID-19. Sequenced by immunoSEQ multiplex PCR; TCRdb stores in-frame clones only, minus some. The table has more than 95,000 clones, around 82% seen once. Material: peripheral blood. The receptors were gathered from a man at least 80 years old with active or convalescent COVID-19.

The chain combines TRBV7-3 with TRBJ1-1, with D possibly matching TRBD1 (6 bases). The CDR3 is 14 amino acids. Looked up from germline, CDR1 is SGHTA and CDR2 is FQGTGA. Deletions cut 5 bases from V and 1 base from J, with 11 bases between. In DNA, the CDR3 is TGTGCCAGCAGCCAGGACAGCTCGAACACTGAAGCTTTCTTT. It encodes CASSQDSSNTEAFF.

The rearrangement uses TRBV7-2 and TRBJ2-4; 10 nucleotides match TRBD1. Germline CDR1 reads SGHTA; CDR2 reads FQGNSA. V was clipped by 5 bases and J by 9 bases; unmatched bases: 4. The CDR3 sequence is 13 residues long. The CDR3 sequence: CASSPRDRGIQYF. CDR3 sequence (DNA): TGTGCCAGCAGCCCCCGGGACAGGGGCATTCAGTACTTC.

The V gene is TRBV7-9, the J gene TRBJ2-3; possible D gene TRBD1, 6 bases. Germline V lookup: CDR1 SEHNR, CDR2 FQNEAQ (reference sequence). The V end was cut by 8 bases, the J end by 1 base, with 13 bases between. CDR3 size: 14 residues. CDR3 DNA: TGTGCCAGCCACCCCCAGGGGCGCACAGATACGCAGTATTTT. Its protein product is CASHPQGRTDTQYF.

CDR3 sequence: CASSSPGQYTGELFF. The CDR3 DNA is TGTGCCAGCAGCTCGCCGGGACAGTACACCGGGGAGCTGTTTTTT. The chain couples TRBV5-6 to TRBJ2-2, with 7 bases that match TRBD1. Trimming removed 3 bases from V and 3 bases from J; junction bases left unmatched: 5. The germline gives CDR1 SGHDT, CDR2 YYEEEE. The CDR3 spans 15 residues.

The V call is TRBV19, the J call TRBJ1-5; TRBD1 agrees at 7 bases. V lost 4 bases and J lost 6; bases outside the gene matches: 9. The CDR3 loop spans 15 amino acids. The germline gives CDR1 LNHDA, CDR2 SQIVND (reference sequence). CDR3 sequence (DNA): TGTGCCAGTAGTAGGTGGCAGGGGGAAAGTCAGCCCCAGCATTTT. Encoded protein: CASSRWQGESQPQHF.

V and J are TRBV20-1 and TRBJ2-7; 8 bases agree with TRBD1. V lost 3 bases to trimming and J lost 5 bases; unmatched junction nucleotides: 0. Looked up from germline, CDR1 is DFQATT and CDR2 is SNEGSKA (reference sequence). The CDR3 consists of 11 residues. CDR3 sequence (DNA): TGCAGTGCTAGGGACAGGGACGAGCAGTACTTC. Amino acid sequence: CSARDRDEQYF.

The J gene is TRBJ2-7, the V gene TRBV10-3; 10 nucleotides align to TRBD2. Trimming removed 11 bases from V and 10 bases from J; junction bases left unmatched: 8. The CDR3 is 11 residues long. Looked up from germline, CDR1 is ENHRY and CDR2 is SYGVKD. The CDR3 DNA is TGTGCCGCCGGACTAGCGGCGGGTCAGTACTTC. This codes for CAAGLAAGQYF.

The chain combines TRBV2 with TRBJ1-6; D perhaps matches TRBD1 (6 bases). CDR1 is SNHLY and CDR2 is FYNNEI in the germline V gene. V gave up 8 bases and J gave up 11 bases, with 16 bases separating them. There are 13 residues in the CDR3. The CDR3 DNA reads as TGTGCCAGCGCCGGGGACAATATTACACCCCTCCACTTT. This gives the protein CASAGDNITPLHF. The complete variable domain, with remaining parts taken from reference TRBV2 and TRBJ1-6, reads EPEVTQTPSHQVTQMGQEVILRCVPISNHLYFYWYRQILGQKVEFLVSFYNNEISEKSEIFDDQFSVERPDGSNFTLKIRSTKLEDSAMYFCASAGDNITPLHFGNGTRLTVT.

The rearrangement links TRBV7-2 to TRBJ2-7; D gene ambiguous. CDR1 is SGHTA and CDR2 is FQGNSA in the germline V gene. Trimming removed 3 bases from V and 3 bases from J, with 15 bases in between. The CDR3 spans 15 residues. The CDR3 sequence is CASSFGLSYVYEQYF. CDR3 DNA: TGTGCCAGCAGCTTTGGGCTTTCTTATGTCTACGAGCAGTACTTC.

This clone was detected only a few times. The V call is TRBV7-2, the J call TRBJ2-7; 9 positions match TRBD1. Per the germline V gene, CDR1 is SGHTA and CDR2 is FQGNSA. The CDR3 is 15 amino acids. J gave up 6 bases and V 5 bases, and 11 bases lay outside the gene matches. The chain's CDR3 is CASSRTRDRVAEQYF. CDR3 DNA sequence: TGTGCCAGCAGCCGCACCCGGGACAGGGTTGCCGAGCAGTACTTC.

This clone has a handful of counts. The chain couples TRBV6-5 to TRBJ1-5; 7 bases map to TRBD1. Germline assignment: CDR1 MNHEY and CDR2 SVGAGI. V lost 6 bases, J lost 4 bases, and 6 bases stayed unmatched. There are 14 residues in the CDR3. This CDR3 is CASRDRRENQPQHF. The CDR3, as DNA: TGTGCCAGCAGGGACAGGCGTGAAAATCAGCCCCAGCATTTT.

The J gene is TRBJ2-5, the V gene TRBV7-2; 10 bases line up with TRBD2. The CDR3 loop spans 16 amino acids. The V gene end was trimmed by 5 bases and the J gene end by 2 bases; junction bases not matched to a gene: 8. CDR1 and CDR2 (germline): SGHTA, FQGNSA. In nucleotides, the CDR3 is TGTGCCAGCAGCACGATGGGAGCGGGGGGGCAAGAGACCCAGTACTTC. This gives the protein CASSTMGAGGQETQYF.

The V and J genes are TRBV29-1 and TRBJ2-1, with D possibly matching TRBD2 (5 bases). The CDR3 spans 15 residues. Trimming removed 1 base from V and 0 bases from J, with 10 bases in between. Germline CDR1 reads SQVTM; CDR2 reads ANQGSEA. The CDR3 DNA follows: TGCAGCGTTGAAGGAGGGCCGAGCTCCTACAATGAGCAGTTCTTC. Translated: CSVEGGPSSYNEQFF.